Here is one T cell receptor beta chain with its context. The target antigen is unknown. Profiled with immunoSEQ multiplex PCR; TCRdb holds only in-frame clones, not every one. This table holds 50,000 to 60,000 clones, about 80% found once. This sample is part of a study of vaccination effects on CD4 cells after COVID-19. Looking at the study overall: Participants each got two BNT162b2 or mRNA-1273 vaccine doses.

Cultured cells yielded isolated CD4+ T cells after 10 days. The V end was cut by 5 bases, the J end by 5 bases, with 12 bases between. Germline loops: CDR1 SGHTA, CDR2 FQGNSA. The CDR3 runs to 13 residues. The gene calls are TRBV7-2 and TRBJ2-5; D is undetermined. This clonotype was sampled from a human donor who received a COVID-19 vaccine. This sample comprised CD4+ T cells from PBMCs cultured without peptide, obtained before COVID-19 vaccination. CDR3 residues: CASSPSPLETQYF. CDR3 coding DNA: TGTGCCAGCAGCCCCAGTCCCCTGGAGACCCAGTACTTC. Using reference TRBV7-2 and TRBJ2-5 for the parts outside the CDR3, the full variable domain is GAGVSQSPSNKVTEKGKDVELRCDPISGHTALYWYRQSLGQGLEFLIYFQGNSAPDKSGLPSDRFSAERTGGSVSTLTIQRTQQEDSAVYLCASSPSPLETQYFGPGTRLLVL.